This TCR beta chain originates from a study of immune heterogeneity within non-small cell lung tumors (dated by TCRdb to the late 2010s). At the level of the whole study: Histology comprised several squamous cell carcinomas, 10 non-squamous carcinomas and 1 tumor not otherwise specified. Whole-exome sequencing, RNA-seq and TCR beta repertoire sequencing were combined for multiple spatially distinct regions from each NSCLC tumor so that intratumoral immune heterogeneity could be examined. TCR repertoires were analyzed from about 60 tumor loci of roughly 16 patients, whereas transcriptome data were available for only about 43 loci from approximately eleven patients. For mutant peptides 8 to 11 amino acids long, netMHCpan-3.0 predicted neoantigen binding to the HLA alleles of each patient. The full study reports these points: Individual patients mostly had different high-frequency TCR beta clonotypes. Identical dominant CDR3B clonotypes recurred across loci within a patient, yet different tumor locations also harbored unique high-frequency clones. A statistically significant but moderate positive correlation (R roughly 0.3) was observed between local T-cell repertoire clonality and local tumor mutational burden.

A multiplex PCR system amplified the TCR beta CDR3 region, with a first 10-cycle round using 32 V-gene forward and 13 J-gene reverse primers. First-round PCR used a QIAGEN Multiplex PCR Kit, and primer sequences were filed in Chinese patent CN105087789A. Illumina universal primers were added in a second PCR round performed with the Phusion High-Fidelity PCR Kit. Sequencing of the TCR libraries was done on the Illumina HiSeq X Ten platform in paired-end mode with a 151 bp read length. The published analysis was carried out like this. Reads without multiplex PCR primers were removed using Cutadapt, read pairs were merged using PEAR, and CDR3 regions were called using MiXCR with default settings. Shannon entropy measured repertoire diversity, and clonality was calculated as one minus the Shannon entropy divided by the ln of the count of productive unique sequences. Clonotypes at a frequency of at least 0.5% were defined as dominant or high-frequency T-cell clones. TCRdb reprocessing: public reads trimmed at Q25 with fastp, clones called with MiXCR, in-frame beta chains kept. When rows share a CDR3 protein, they turn into one entry using the most common DNA and genes. The V and J calls follow TCRdb's processing rather than the paper's. This sample holds approximately 21,000 distinct CDR3 sequences; under 35% were observed only once. The top ten constitute about 4.6% of the sample.

A distance of 11 bases separates the germline ends of V and J, which lose 1 base and 2 bases respectively. The CDR3 measures 14 amino acids from cysteine to phenylalanine. Kept here is only the CDR3 DNA, which spans 42 bases and is read in frame from base 1. CDR1 and CDR2 are drawn from the germline V gene (reference sequence): DFQATT, SNEGSKA. Turning to this clonotype: Its antigen remains unidentified. It has no much larger one-base neighbor in the sample; base qualities were not kept.

Genomic DNA extracted from bulk tumor tissue served as TCR template, with 600 to 700 ng gDNA amplified per sample. During surgery, multiple biopsies were taken from each primary tumor and placed as far apart as possible within the tumor mass. The study cohort was described as untreated, and the patients were newly diagnosed NSCLC cases having curative surgery. The donors were approximately 14 patients with newly diagnosed non-small cell lung cancer who were having surgery with curative intent. Resected tumor masses were reviewed by two independent pathologists. Sequencing was performed only on DNA and RNA samples of high quality.

Sequencing used lung tumor tissue. The sequence links TRBV20-1 to TRBJ2-5; confidence is insufficient to name the D gene. The clonotype originates from a man aged 35 to 55 with non-small cell lung cancer. The encoded CDR3 is CSARVGPPQETQYF. The nucleotide sequence is TGCAGTGCTAGAGTCGGGCCTCCTCAAGAGACCCAGTACTTC.